This section outlines one T cell receptor beta chain sequence together with its context. This specimen comes from a study of blood T cells in healthy people across ages. Primers used in a second PCR of roughly 6 to 11 cycles were a sample-barcoded 5' primer and a J-beta primer mix. TCRdb reprocessed the 5' RACE reads via MiXCR and lists one record per CDR3 protein. Here the sample spans hundreds of thousands of distinct CDR3 sequences, around two thirds being singletons. The sequence came from a man aged 30-40 years in good health. The specimen was blood.

CDR3 loop: CASSPGGQGADTGELFF. CDR3 DNA sequence: TGTGCCAGTAGTCCAGGAGGACAGGGGGCTGACACCGGGGAGCTGTTTTTT. V and J are TRBV19 and TRBJ2-2; 11 nucleotides line up with TRBD1. This CDR3 contains 17 residues. The J segment lost 3 bases and the V segment lost 5 bases, leaving 8 bases of the junction unmatched. Germline V CDR1 and CDR2: LNHDA, SQIVND (reference sequence).